The 4 T cell receptor beta chains below were found in one sample sequenced in a study of blood T cell repertoires in COVID-19. Measured with immunoSEQ multiplex PCR; TCRdb has only the in-frame clones, and not every one. Of 40,000 to 60,000 clones listed, 85% to 95% are singletons. Sequences were obtained from peripheral blood. The receptors were sampled from a man between 60 and 70 years old with COVID-19, enrolled during active disease.

The J gene is TRBJ2-5, the V gene TRBV9; possibly TRBD1 for D (5 bases). CDR1 and CDR2 (germline): SGDLS, YYNGEE. The CDR3 runs 15 residues. The V end was cut by 4 bases, the J end by 0 bases, with 13 bases between. As DNA, the CDR3 is TGTGCCAGCAGCCGCGATCGGACATACCAAGAGACCCAGTACTTC. Translated: CASSRDRTYQETQYF.

This sequence joins TRBV12-3 or TRBV12-4 and TRBJ1-2; D is possibly TRBD1 (5 bases). The CDR3 covers 13 residues. The ends were cut back, 1 base at V and 5 bases at J, with 8 bases in the middle. CDR3 sequence: CASSLDRNYGYTF. DNA for the CDR3: TGTGCCAGCAGTTTAGACAGGAATTATGGCTACACCTTC.

This chain joins TRBV3-1 (or the pseudogene TRBV3-2) and TRBJ2-5, with D possibly being TRBD1 (5 bases). This CDR3 has 15 amino acids. Trimming cost V 3 bases and J 2 bases, with 13 bases left between them. CDR1 and CDR2 (germline): LGHDT, YNNKEL (reference sequence). CDR3 coding DNA: TGTGCCAGCAGCCACCAGGGAAGGGGTCAAGAGACCCAGTACTTC. Translating it yields CASSHQGRGQETQYF.

The genes are TRBV6-2 or TRBV6-3 and TRBJ2-7; the D is unclear. V was cut by 0 bases and J by 2 bases, with 8 bases left in between. The V gene's germline CDR1 is MNHEY and CDR2 SVGEGT. This CDR3 region has 14 residues. The CDR3 sequence: CASSYSGGTYEQYF. DNA of the CDR3: TGTGCCAGCAGTTACTCCGGCGGAACCTACGAGCAGTACTTC.